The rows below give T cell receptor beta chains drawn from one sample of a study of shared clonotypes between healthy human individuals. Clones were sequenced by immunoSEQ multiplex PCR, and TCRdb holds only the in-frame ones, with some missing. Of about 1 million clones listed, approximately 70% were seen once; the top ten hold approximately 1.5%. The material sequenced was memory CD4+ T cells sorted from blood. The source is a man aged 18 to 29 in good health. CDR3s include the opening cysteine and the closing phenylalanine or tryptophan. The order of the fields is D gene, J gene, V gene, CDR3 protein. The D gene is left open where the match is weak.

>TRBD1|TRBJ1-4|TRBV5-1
CASSRGQGGEKLFF
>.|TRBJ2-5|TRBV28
CASSLEGTQYF
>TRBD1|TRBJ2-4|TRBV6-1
CASSDVAGQGFGYF
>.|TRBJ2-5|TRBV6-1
CASSEGETQYF
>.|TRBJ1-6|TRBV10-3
CAISQPNSPLHF
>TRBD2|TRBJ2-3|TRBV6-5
CALYGASGADTQYF
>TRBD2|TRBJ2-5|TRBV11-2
CASSLAGGKTQYF
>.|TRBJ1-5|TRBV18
CASSPSRGNQPQHF
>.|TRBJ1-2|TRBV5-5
CASSPEARYGYTF
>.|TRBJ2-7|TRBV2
CASRGVAEQYF
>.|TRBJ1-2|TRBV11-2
CASSLDRGETAFF
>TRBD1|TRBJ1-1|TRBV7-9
CASSSNRGMNTEAFF
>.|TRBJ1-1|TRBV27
CASSLRYGTEAFF
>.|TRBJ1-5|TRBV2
CASSEAGYQPQHF
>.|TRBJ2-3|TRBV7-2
CASSLKFGRTDTQYF
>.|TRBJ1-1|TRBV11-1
CASSLYEKNTEAFF
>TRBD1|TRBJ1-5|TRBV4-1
CASSPATGPNQPQHF
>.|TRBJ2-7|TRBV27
CASSLSGRGPYEQYF
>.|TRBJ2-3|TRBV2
CASSRDLLGTQYF
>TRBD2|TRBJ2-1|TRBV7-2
CASSLGLSGNEQFF
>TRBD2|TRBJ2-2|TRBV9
CASSVDLAGGPGTGELFF
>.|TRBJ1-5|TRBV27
CASSSLLGNQPQHF
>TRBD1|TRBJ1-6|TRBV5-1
CASSLAGTGSPLHF
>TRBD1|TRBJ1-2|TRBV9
CASSLGQGANYGYTF
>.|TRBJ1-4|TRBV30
CAWSVGAGTGEKLFF
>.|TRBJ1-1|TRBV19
CASTLRGNTEAFF
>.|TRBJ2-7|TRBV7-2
CASSLVFMGGTYEQYF
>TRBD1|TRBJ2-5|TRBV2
CASSDLLTGEETQYF
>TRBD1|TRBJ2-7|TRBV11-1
CASSRDRGYEQYF
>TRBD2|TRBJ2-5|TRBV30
CAWRRTSGRQAETQYF
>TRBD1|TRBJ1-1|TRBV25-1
CASSASPGQGKDTEAFF
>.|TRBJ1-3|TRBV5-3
CARSSSYTIYF
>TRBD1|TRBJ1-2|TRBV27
CASSLFQGASGYTF
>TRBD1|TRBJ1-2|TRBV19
CASSTSTGGFYGYTF
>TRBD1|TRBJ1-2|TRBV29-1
CSVEQPRPGTGNYGYTF
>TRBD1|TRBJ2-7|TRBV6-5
CASSDRVSGYEQYF
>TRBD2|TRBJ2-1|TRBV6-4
CASRTSGRGLVYNEQFF
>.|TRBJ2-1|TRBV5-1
CASSLAASLGNEQFF
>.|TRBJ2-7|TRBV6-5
CASSTTGHEQYF
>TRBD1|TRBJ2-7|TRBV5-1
CASSGGQAYEQYF
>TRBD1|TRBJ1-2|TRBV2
CASILQGLYGYTF
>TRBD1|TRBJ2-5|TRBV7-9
CASSSRRTGGETQYF
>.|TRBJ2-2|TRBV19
CASSRIGNTGELFF
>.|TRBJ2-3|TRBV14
CASSHGDTQYF
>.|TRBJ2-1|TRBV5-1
CASSLTGKGIGEQFF
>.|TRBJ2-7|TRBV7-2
CASSLWRSSGYSEQYF
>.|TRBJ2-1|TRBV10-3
CANGKSYNEQFF
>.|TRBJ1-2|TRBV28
CASNGRGWTF
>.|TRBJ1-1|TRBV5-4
CASSQSSGGSTEAFF
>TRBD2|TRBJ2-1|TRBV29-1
CSVSNLAGGANEQFF
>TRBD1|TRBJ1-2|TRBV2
CASTRDSKNYGYTF
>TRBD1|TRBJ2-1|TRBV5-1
CASSTGQGASNEQFF
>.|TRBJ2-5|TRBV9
CASSPRPRETQYF
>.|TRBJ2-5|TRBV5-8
CASSRGYAGETQYF
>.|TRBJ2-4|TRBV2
CASSVESENIQYF
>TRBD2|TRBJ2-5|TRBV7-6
CASTPWTSPQETQYF
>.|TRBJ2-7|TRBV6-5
CASRVGQFYYYEQYF
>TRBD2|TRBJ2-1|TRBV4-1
CASSQGLAGNEQFF
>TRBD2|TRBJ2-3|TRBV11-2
CASSPVAGGPVRQYF